This T cell receptor (beta chain) originates from a study of OX40 agonist ivuxolimab in advanced cancers. Some clones are missing from TCRdb's copy, which holds only in-frame ones; the method was immunoSEQ multiplex PCR. The profile shows 25,000 to 35,000 clones, 84% of them singletons. The CDR3 length is 15 residues. V was clipped by 4 bases and J by 0 bases, with 13 bases between them. Germline V gene lookup returns CDR1 SGDLS and CDR2 YYNGEE. This material consisted of CD4+ or CD8+ T cells sorted from blood, taken in a trial of the OX40 agonist ivuxolimab. This chain connects TRBV9 to TRBJ1-1, with D possibly matching TRBD1 (5 bases). The sequence was obtained from an adult with an advanced solid tumor such as melanoma, head and neck, liver or kidney cancer. DNA for the CDR3: TGTGCCAGCAGCCCATCGGGACTCTTGAACACTGAAGCTTTCTTT. It is translated as CASSPSGLLNTEAFF.